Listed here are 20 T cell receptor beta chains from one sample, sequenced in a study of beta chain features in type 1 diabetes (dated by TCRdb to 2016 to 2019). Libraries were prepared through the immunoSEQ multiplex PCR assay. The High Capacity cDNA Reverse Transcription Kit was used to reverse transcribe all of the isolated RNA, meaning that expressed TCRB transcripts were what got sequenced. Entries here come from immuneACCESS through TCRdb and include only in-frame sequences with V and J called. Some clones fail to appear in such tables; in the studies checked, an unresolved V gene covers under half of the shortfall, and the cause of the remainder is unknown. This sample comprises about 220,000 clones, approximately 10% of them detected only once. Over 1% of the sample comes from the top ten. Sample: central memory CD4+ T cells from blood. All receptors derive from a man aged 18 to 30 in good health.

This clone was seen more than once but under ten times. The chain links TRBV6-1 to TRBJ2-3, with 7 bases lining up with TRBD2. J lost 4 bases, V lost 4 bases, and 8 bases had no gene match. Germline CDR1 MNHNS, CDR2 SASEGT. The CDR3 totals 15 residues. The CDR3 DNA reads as TGTGCCAGCAGTGGACTAGCCTTCGGAGCAGATACGCAGTATTTT. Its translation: CASSGLAFGADTQYF.

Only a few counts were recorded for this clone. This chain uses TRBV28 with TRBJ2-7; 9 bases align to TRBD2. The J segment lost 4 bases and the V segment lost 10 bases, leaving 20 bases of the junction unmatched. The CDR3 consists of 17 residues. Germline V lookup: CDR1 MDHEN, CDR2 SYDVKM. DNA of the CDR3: TGTGCCACCCCGACCAATCACCCGGGACTAGCCATATACGAGCAGTACTTC. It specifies CATPTNHPGLAIYEQYF.

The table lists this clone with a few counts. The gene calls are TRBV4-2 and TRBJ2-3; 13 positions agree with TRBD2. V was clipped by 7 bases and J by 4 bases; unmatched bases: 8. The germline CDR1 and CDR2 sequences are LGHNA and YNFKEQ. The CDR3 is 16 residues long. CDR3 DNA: TGTGCCAGCACCCGGACTAGCGGGAGTTCCCCAGATACGCAGTATTTT. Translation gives CASTRTSGSSPDTQYF.

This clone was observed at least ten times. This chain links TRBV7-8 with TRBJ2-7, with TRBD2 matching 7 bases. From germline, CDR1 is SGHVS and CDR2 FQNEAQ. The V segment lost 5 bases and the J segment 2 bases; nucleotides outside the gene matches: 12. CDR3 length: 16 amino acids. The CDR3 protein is CASSRGGREAAYEQYF. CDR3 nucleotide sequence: TGTGCCAGCAGCCGCGGGGGACGGGAGGCGGCCTACGAGCAGTACTTC.

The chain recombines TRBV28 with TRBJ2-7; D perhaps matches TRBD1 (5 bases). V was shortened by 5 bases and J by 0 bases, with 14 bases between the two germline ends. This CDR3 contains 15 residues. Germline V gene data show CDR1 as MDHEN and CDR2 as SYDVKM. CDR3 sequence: CASSLSGLGSYEQYF. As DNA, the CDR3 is TGTGCCAGCAGTCTCTCAGGGCTTGGCTCCTACGAGCAGTACTTC. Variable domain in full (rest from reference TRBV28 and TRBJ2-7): DVKVTQSSRYLVKRTGEKVFLECVQDMDHENMFWYRQDPGLGLRLIYFSYDVKMKEKGDIPEGYSVSREKKERFSLILESASTNQTSMYLCASSLSGLGSYEQYFGPGTRLTVT.

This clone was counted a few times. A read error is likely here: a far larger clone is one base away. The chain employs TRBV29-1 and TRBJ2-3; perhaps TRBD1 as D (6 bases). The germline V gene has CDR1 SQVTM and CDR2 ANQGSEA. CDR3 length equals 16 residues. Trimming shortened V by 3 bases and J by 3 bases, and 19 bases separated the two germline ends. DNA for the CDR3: TGCAGCGTTGACGGTTCGAGGGGGATTGGGACAGATACGCAGTATTTT. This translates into CSVDGSRGIGTDTQYF.

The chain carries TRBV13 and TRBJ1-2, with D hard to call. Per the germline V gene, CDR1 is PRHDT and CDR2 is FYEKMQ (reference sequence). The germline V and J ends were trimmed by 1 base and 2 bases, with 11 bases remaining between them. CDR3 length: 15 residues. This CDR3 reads CASSLVSWPNYGYTF. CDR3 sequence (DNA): TGTGCCAGCAGCTTAGTGTCCTGGCCCAACTATGGCTACACCTTC.

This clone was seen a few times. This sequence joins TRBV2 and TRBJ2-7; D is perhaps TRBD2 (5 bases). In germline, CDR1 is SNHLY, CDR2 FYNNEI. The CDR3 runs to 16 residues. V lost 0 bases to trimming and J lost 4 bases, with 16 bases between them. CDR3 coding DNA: TGTGCCAGCAGTGAAGCGGGAGATCTCAAGGTATACGAGCAGTACTTC. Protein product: CASSEAGDLKVYEQYF. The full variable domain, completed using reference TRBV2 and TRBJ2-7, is EPEVTQTPSHQVTQMGQEVILRCVPISNHLYFYWYRQILGQKVEFLVSFYNNEISEKSEIFDDQFSVERPDGSNFTLKIRSTKLEDSAMYFCASSEAGDLKVYEQYFGPGTRLTVT.

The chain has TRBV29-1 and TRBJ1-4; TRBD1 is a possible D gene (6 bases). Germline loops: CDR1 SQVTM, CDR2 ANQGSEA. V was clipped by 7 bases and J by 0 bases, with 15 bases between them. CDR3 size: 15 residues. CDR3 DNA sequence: TGCAGCGCAAGGACAGCACCAGCAACTAATGAAAAACTGTTTTTT. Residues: CSARTAPATNEKLFF.

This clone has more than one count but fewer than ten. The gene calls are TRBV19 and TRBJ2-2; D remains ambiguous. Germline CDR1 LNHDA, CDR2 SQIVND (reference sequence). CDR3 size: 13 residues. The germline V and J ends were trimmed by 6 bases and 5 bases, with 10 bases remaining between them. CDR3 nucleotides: TGTGCCAGTAGAACGACCGGGACCGGGGAGCTGTTTTTT. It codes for CASRTTGTGELFF.

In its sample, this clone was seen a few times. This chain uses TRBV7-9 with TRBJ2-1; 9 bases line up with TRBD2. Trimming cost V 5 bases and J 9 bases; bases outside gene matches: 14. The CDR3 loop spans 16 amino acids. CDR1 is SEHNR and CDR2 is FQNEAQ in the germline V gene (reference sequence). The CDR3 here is CASSPGGGRALGEQFF. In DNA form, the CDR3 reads TGTGCCAGCAGCCCTGGCGGCGGGAGGGCCCTTGGTGAGCAGTTCTTC.

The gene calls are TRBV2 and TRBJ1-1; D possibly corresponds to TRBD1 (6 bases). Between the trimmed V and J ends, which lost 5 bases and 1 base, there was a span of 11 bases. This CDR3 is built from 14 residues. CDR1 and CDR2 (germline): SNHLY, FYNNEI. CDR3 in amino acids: CASSLQGPNTEAFF. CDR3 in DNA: TGTGCCAGCAGTCTACAGGGCCCGAACACTGAAGCTTTCTTT.

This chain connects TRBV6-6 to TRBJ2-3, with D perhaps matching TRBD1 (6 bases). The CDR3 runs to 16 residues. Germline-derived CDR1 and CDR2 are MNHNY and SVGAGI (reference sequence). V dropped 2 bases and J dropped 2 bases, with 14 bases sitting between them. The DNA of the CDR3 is TGTGCCAGCAGTTACACAACAGGGATATACACAGATACGCAGTATTTT. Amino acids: CASSYTTGIYTDTQYF.

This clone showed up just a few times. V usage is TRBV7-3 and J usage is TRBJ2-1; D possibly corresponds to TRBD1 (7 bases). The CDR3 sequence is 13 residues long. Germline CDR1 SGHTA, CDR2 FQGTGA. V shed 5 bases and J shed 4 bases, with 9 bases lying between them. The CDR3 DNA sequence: TGTGCCAGCAGCGCGGGACAGTACAATGAGCAGTTCTTC. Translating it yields CASSAGQYNEQFF.

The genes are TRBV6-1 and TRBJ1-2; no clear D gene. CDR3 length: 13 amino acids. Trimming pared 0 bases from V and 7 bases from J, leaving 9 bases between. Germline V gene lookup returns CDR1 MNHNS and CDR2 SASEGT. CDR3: CASSEAGVGGYTF. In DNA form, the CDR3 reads TGTGCCAGCAGTGAAGCTGGCGTTGGTGGCTACACCTTC.

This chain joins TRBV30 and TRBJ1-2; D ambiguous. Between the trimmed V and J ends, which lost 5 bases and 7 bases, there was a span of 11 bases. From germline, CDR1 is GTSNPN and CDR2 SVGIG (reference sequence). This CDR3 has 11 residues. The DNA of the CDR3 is TGTGCCTGGGCAATAGGGTTTGGCTACACCTTC. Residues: CAWAIGFGYTF. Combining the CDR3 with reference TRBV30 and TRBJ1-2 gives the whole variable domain SQTIHQWPATLVQPVGSPLSLECTVEGTSNPNLYWYRQAAGRGLQLLFYSVGIGQISSEVPQNLSASRPQDRQFILSSKKLLLSDSGFYLCAWAIGFGYTFGSGTRLTVV.

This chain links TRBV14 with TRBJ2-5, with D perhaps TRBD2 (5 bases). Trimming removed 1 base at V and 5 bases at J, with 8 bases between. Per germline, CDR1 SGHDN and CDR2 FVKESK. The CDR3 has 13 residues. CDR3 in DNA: TGTGCCAGCAGCCAAGGCCGAGGGGAGACCCAGTACTTC. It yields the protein CASSQGRGETQYF.

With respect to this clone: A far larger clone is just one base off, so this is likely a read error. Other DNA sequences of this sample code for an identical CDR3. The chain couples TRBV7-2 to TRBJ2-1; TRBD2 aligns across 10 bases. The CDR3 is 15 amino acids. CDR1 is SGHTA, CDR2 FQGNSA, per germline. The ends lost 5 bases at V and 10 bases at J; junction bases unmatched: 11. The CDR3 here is CASSQELLAGVEQFF. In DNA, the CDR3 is TGTGCCAGCAGCCAAGAACTGCTAGCGGGAGTCGAGCAGTTCTTC.

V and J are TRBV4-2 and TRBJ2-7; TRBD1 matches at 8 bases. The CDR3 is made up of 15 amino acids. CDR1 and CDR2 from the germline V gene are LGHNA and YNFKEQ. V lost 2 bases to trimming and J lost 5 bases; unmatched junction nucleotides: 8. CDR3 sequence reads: CASSQRTGSGHEQYF. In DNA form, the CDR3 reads TGTGCCAGCAGCCAACGGACAGGGTCCGGGCACGAGCAGTACTTC.

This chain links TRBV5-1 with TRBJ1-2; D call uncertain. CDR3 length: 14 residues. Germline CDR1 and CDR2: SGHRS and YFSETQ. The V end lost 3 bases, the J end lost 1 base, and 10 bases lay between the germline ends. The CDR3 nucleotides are TGCGCCAGCAGCTCGACGACGGGTAACTATGGCTACACCTTC. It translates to CASSSTTGNYGYTF.